The T cell receptor (beta chain) under discussion was sequenced for a study of T cell responses to AZD1222 COVID-19 vaccine listed by TCRdb under 2021. In terms of the full investigation: AZD1222 recipients with second doses at about 4 weeks or about 12 weeks were pooled, because spike-specific TCR depth and breadth did not differ between schedules. Trial participants were enrolled into age subgroups of 18-55, 56-69 and 70-plus years, which contained about 150, 27 and 61 TCR-sequenced participants, respectively. TCR sequencing was performed for roughly 250 trial participants, of whom 207 were given two doses of AZD1222 and around 25 were given two doses of MenACWY control vaccine. General conclusions and limits of the study: The 56-69-year group was small, and its depth increase did not reach significance, likely because of low power. Because no day 14 peak-response samples were available, the repertoires could be characterized only after the peak T cell response. Participants were mostly white British and included more females than males, and it was suggested by the authors that clonal diversity may have been underestimated. Only a handful of AZD1222 recipients were SARS-CoV-2 seropositive at baseline, limiting conclusions about previously exposed vaccinees. CD4 TCRs associated with the vaccine covered the entire spike protein, and the dominant responses were in regions 160-218 and 743-854. Epitopes outside the regions mutated in the B.1.351 and B.1.1.7 variants were reportedly recognized by nearly half of the unique spike-specific TCRs. A significant rise in spike-specific TCR breadth and depth was observed after two AZD1222 doses relative to day 0 and relative to MenACWY recipients.

In regard to this clone: Its antigen has not been determined. Per-nucleotide qualities are absent, and no much larger clonotype sits a single base away.

The CDR3 regions of human TCRbeta chains were analyzed by immunosequencing. The paper's processing steps were these. TCRs in the repertoires were compared against a reference library of SARS-CoV-2-specific TCRs that had been generated with the MIRA antigen-specificity platform. Breadth meant the fraction of unique TCRs that were SARS-CoV-2-associated, whereas depth meant the fraction of total T cells that were SARS-CoV-2-associated. Using the MIRA data, each spike-specific TCR was assigned both to the spike region to which the TCR was reactive and to a CD4 or CD8 class. Log10-transformed breadth and depth values were compared by one-way ANOVA with Sidak's multiple comparisons tests. This is the immuneACCESS table as TCRdb keeps it, with only in-frame sequences that have V and J called. A part of the clones is gone; compared with another copy, unresolved V genes explain less than half, and the rest is unexplained. That table supplies the V and J calls and clone size; D and trimming were determined from the DNA. This sample holds tens of thousands of clones; around nine tenths were observed only once. The ten largest clones take up roughly a fifth of the sample.

Trimmed from V: 3 bases; trimmed from J: 6 bases; junction bases lacking a gene match: 5. The CDR3 numbers 13 residues from cysteine through phenylalanine. CDR3 DNA is the only sequence kept; it has 39 bases, read in frame from the first base. CDR1 and CDR2 (SGDLS, YYNGEE) derive from the germline V gene. The sample's time point label is to be understood as: baseline before first vaccination. The vaccinee samples were drawn from two UK trials, COV001 and COV002, one of which was a single-blind randomized controlled phase 2/3 trial testing AZD1222 (ChAdOx1 nCoV-19) in healthy adults. For TCRbeta chain sequencing, PBMC samples from trial participants were taken at day 0 and at day 28 after the second dose.

The sample consisted of peripheral blood, taken on day 0 of AZD1222 vaccination. This receptor was obtained from an adult in good health. This chain is built from TRBV9 and TRBJ2-7, and 8 bases in between align with TRBD2. The CDR3 here reads CASSGGTRSEQYF. The DNA reads TGTGCCAGCAGCGGCGGGACTAGGAGCGAGCAGTACTTC.